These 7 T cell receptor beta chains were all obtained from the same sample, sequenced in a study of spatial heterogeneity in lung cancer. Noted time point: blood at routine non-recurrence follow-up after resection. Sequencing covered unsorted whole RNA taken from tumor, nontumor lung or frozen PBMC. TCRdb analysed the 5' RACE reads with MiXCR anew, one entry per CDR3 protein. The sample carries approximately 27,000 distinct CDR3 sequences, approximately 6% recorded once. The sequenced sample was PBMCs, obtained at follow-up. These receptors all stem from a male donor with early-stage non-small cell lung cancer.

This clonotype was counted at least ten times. CDR3 amino acids: CAISAGEGSGNTIYF. Written as DNA, the CDR3 is TGTGCCATCAGTGCAGGAGAGGGTTCTGGAAACACCATATATTTT. This chain uses TRBV10-3 with TRBJ1-3; D ambiguous. CDR1 and CDR2 from the germline V gene are ENHRY and SYGVKD. The germline V and J ends were trimmed by 4 bases and 1 base, with 11 bases remaining between them. This CDR3 spans 15 amino acids.

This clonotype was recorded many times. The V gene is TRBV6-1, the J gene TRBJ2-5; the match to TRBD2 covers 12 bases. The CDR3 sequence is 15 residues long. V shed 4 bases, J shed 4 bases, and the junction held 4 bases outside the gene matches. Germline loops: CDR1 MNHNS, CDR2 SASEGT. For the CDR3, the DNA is TGTGCCAGCAGTGCCGGGACTAGCGGGCGAGAGACCCAGTACTTC. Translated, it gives CASSAGTSGRETQYF.

The CDR3 region is CASGDPGLYNEQFF. Written as DNA, the CDR3 is TGTGCCAGTGGAGACCCGGGGCTCTACAATGAGCAGTTCTTC. The rearrangement uses TRBV19 and TRBJ2-1; D could derive from TRBD1 or TRBD2 (5 bases each). CDR3 length equals 14 residues. Trimming cost V 8 bases and J 3 bases, with 14 bases left between them. Germline V CDR1 and CDR2: LNHDA, SQIVND (reference sequence). Complete variable domain (other parts from reference TRBV19 and TRBJ2-1): DGGITQSPKYLFRKEGQNVTLSCEQNLNHDAMYWYRQDPGQGLRLIYYSQIVNDFQKGDIAEGYSVSREKKESFPLTVTSAQKNPTAFYLCASGDPGLYNEQFFGPGTRLTVL.

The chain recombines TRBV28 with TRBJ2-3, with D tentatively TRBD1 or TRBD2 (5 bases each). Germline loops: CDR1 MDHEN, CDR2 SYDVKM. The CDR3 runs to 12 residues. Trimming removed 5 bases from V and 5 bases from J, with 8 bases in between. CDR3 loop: CASSGGRDTQYF. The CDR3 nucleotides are TGTGCCAGCAGTGGGGGTAGAGATACGCAGTATTTT.

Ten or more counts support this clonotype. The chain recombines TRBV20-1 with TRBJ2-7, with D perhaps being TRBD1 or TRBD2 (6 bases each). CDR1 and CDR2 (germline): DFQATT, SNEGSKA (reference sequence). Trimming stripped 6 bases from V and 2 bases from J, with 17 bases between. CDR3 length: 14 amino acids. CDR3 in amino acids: CSARDFKGAYEQYF. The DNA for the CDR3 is TGCAGTGCGCGGGACTTCAAGGGGGCCTACGAGCAGTACTTC.

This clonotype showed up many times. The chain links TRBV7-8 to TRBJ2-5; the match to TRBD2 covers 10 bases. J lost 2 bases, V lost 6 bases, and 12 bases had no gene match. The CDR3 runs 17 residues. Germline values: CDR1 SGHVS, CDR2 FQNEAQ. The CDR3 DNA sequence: TGTGCCAGCAGTTGGATTAGCGGGGGGCTAACTCAAGAGACCCAGTACTTC. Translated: CASSWISGGLTQETQYF.

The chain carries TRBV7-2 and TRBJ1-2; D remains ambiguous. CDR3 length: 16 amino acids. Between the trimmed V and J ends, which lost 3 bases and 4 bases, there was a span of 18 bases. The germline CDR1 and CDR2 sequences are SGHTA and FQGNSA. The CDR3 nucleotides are TGTGCCAGCAGCTTCTCAGGATCTGCTACCCCCTATGGCTACACCTTC. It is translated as CASSFSGSATPYGYTF.